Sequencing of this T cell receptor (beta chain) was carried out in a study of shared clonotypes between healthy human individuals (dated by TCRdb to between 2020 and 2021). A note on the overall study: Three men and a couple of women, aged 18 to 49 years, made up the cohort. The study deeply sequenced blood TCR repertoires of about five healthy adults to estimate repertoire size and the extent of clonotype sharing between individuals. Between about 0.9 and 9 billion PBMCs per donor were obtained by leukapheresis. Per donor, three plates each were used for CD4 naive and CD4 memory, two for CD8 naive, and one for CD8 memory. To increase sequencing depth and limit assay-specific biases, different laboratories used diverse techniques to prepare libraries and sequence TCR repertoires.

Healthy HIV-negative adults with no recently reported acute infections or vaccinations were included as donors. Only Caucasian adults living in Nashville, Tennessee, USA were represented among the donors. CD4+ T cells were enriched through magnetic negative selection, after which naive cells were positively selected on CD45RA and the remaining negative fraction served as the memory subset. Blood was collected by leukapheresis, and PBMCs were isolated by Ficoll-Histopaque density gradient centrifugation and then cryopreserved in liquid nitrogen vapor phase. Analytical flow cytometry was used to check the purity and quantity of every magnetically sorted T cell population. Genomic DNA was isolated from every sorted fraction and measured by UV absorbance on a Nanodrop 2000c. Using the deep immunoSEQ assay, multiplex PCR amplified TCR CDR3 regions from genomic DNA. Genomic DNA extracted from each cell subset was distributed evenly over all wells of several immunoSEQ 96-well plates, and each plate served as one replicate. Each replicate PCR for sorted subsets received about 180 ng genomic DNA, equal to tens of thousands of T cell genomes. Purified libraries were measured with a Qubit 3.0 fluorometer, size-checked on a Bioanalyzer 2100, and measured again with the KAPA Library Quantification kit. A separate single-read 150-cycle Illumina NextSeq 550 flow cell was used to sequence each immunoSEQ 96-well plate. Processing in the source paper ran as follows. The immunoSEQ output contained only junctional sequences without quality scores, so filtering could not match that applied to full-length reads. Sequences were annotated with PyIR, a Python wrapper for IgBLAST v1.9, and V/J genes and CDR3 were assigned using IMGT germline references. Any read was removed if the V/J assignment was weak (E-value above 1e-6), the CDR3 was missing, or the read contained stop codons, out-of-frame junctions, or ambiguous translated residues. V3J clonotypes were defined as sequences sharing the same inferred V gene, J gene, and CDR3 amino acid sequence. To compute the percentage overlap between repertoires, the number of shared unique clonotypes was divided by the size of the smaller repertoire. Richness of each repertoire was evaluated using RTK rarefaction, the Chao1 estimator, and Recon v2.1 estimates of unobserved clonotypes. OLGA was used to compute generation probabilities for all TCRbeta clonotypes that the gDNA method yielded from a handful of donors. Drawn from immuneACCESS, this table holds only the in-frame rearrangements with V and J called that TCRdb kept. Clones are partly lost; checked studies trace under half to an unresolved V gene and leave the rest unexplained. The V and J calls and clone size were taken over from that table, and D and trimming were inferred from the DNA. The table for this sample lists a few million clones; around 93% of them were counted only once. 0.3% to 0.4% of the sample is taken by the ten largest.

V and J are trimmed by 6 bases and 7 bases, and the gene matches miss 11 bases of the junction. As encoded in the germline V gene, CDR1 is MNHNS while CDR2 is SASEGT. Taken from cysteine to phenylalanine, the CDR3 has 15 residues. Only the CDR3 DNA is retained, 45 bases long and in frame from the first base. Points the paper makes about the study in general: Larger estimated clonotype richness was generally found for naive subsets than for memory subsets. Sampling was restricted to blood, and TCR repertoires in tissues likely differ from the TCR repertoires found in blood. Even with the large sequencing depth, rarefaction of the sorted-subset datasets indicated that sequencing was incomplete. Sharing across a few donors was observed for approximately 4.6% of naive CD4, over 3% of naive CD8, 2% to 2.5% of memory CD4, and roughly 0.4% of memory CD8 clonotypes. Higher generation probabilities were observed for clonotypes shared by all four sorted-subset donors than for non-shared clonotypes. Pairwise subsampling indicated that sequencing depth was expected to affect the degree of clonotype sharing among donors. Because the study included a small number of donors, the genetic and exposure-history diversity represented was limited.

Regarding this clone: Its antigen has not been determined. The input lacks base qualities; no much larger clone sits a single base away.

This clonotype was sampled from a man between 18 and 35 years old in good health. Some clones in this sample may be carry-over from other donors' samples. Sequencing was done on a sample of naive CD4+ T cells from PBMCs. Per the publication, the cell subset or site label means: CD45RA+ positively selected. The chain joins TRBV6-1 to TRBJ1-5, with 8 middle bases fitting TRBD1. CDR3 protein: CASSPGQVKWQPQHF. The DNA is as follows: TGTGCCAGCAGCCCGGGACAGGTAAAATGGCAGCCCCAGCATTTT.